Listed below are T cell receptor beta chains from one sample, sequenced in a study of immune cell composition in non-small cell lung cancer. The assay was immunoSEQ multiplex PCR, and TCRdb's table has in-frame clones only and misses some. The sample yields around 2,500 clones, around three quarters seen once. Sequenced: lung tumor tissue. The receptors come from a human donor with non-small cell lung cancer. Both conserved end residues are part of each CDR3. Each record gives: CDR3 protein, V gene, J gene.

CDR3: CAISELSYEQYF
V: TRBV10-3
J: NA

CDR3: CSVSRGLVTDTQYF
V: TRBV29-1
J: TRBJ2-3

CDR3: CASSLRTSGRNQETQYF
V: TRBV5-6
J: TRBJ2-5

CDR3: CASSLDGTSGSRDQETQYF
V: TRBV5-1
J: TRBJ2-5

CDR3: CASSLSGRSYNEQFF
V: TRBV11-2
J: TRBJ2-1

CDR3: CASNWGGSNQPQHF
V: TRBV19
J: TRBJ1-5

CDR3: CASSYSGEVSETQYF
V: TRBV19
J: TRBJ2-5

CDR3: CASSRSRGSVADEQYF
V: TRBV23-1
J: TRBJ2-7

CDR3: CASSPPDGRVGETQYF
V: TRBV18
J: TRBJ2-5

CDR3: CASSQLLAGEFYNEQFF
V: TRBV4-2
J: TRBJ2-1

CDR3: CANWGGTWFAGELFF
V: TRBV21-1
J: TRBJ2-2

CDR3: CASSVTLADSHEQFF
V: TRBV9
J: TRBJ2-1

CDR3: CASSPRQAGEHGYTF
V: TRBV6-5
J: TRBJ1-2

CDR3: CASSRGDSGANVLTF
V: TRBV19
J: TRBJ2-6

CDR3: CASSTSGSILGELFF
V: TRBV19
J: TRBJ2-2

CDR3: CASSYPREGLNNEQFF
V: TRBV5-1
J: TRBJ2-1

CDR3: CAWTGTGNTEAFF
V: TRBV30
J: TRBJ1-1

CDR3: CASSVVGGVGTEAFF
V: TRBV9
J: TRBJ1-1

CDR3: CASSELRESYEQYF
V: TRBV6-1
J: TRBJ2-7

CDR3: CASSPDKAYGYTF
V: TRBV7-2
J: TRBJ1-2

CDR3: CASTVGQGFPKAFF
V: TRBV19
J: TRBJ1-1

CDR3: CASSPDRGRHSPLHF
V: TRBV5-1
J: TRBJ1-6

CDR3: CASSLRGTGNEKLFF
V: TRBV5-4
J: TRBJ1-4

CDR3: CASTRDRMGDEQFF
V: TRBV6-6
J: TRBJ2-1

CDR3: CASSPTVRGTGELFF
V: TRBV18
J: TRBJ2-2

CDR3: CASSLRRGQETQYF
V: TRBV5-1
J: TRBJ2-5

CDR3: CASSQEWRLAGLNSSYNEQFF
V: TRBV4-3
J: TRBJ2-1

CDR3: CASSQKRGIAGVRDEQFF
V: TRBV4-2
J: TRBJ2-1

CDR3: CASSTPRGLAVTGGLNEQFF
V: TRBV19
J: TRBJ2-1

CDR3: CASSPSPGLERTQYF
V: TRBV9
J: TRBJ2-5

CDR3: CASSLRGVGGNTIYF
V: TRBV27
J: TRBJ1-3

CDR3: CASSSGQGNTEAFF
V: TRBV7-9
J: TRBJ1-1

CDR3: CASSLDGEETQYF
V: TRBV11-3
J: TRBJ2-5

CDR3: CASTPLAGVGTQYF
V: TRBV19
J: TRBJ2-3

CDR3: CASSLVSGRAYEQYF
V: TRBV7-9
J: TRBJ2-7

CDR3: CASSQGPAGGYEQYF
V: TRBV5-4
J: TRBJ2-7

CDR3: CASSSKAGGSGEQYF
V: TRBV5-4
J: TRBJ2-7

CDR3: CASSRTSGNTIYF
V: TRBV6-5
J: TRBJ1-3

CDR3: CASSLAQGVLAGYTF
V: TRBV7-9
J: TRBJ1-2

CDR3: CASSLVPTEPYGYTF
V: TRBV5-6
J: TRBJ1-2

CDR3: CASISPTSVDNEQFF
V: TRBV10-2
J: TRBJ2-1

CDR3: CASSLSDRSGEQYF
V: TRBV28
J: TRBJ2-7

CDR3: CASSRGRGGETQYF
V: TRBV5-4
J: TRBJ2-5

CDR3: CASSQEVGDRGKLFF
V: TRBV4-3
J: TRBJ1-4

CDR3: CASSPTEYGYTF
V: TRBV6-6
J: TRBJ1-2

CDR3: CASSGLLAGTLNTQYF
V: TRBV9
J: TRBJ2-3

CDR3: CASSPLTGPRGYTF
V: TRBV19
J: TRBJ1-2

CDR3: CAISESGADQPQHF
V: TRBV10-3
J: TRBJ1-5

CDR3: CASSLSQGNEKLFF
V: TRBV5-1
J: TRBJ1-4

CDR3: CASSPSAANEQFF
V: TRBV18
J: TRBJ2-1

CDR3: CASSLGMGAPYEQYF
V: TRBV7-3
J: TRBJ2-7

CDR3: CASSLLAEGSYEQYF
V: TRBV6-5
J: TRBJ2-7

CDR3: CASSSHSRDYEQYF
V: TRBV7-9
J: TRBJ2-7

CDR3: CASSHRGGINYGYTF
V: TRBV7-9
J: TRBJ1-2

CDR3: CASSVRDTGELFF
V: TRBV7-8
J: TRBJ2-2